This entry concerns a single T cell receptor beta chain. Its antigen is undetermined. TCRdb keeps only in-frame clones here, not all; method: immunoSEQ multiplex PCR. The repertoire holds 5,500 to 8,500 clones, with just under 90% as singletons. The data stem from a study of T cell clonotyping in hematopoietic cell transplantation. Study outcomes and limitations: Pathologically expanded recipient clonotypes increased progressively from day 30 to day 180 as diversity fell. Without cell sorting, CD4 versus CD8 contributions remain unresolved. Higher Inverse Simpson Index values in graft donor and pretransplant recipient predicted broader posttransplant TCR diversity.

V was pared by 5 bases and J by 4 bases, with 14 bases between. Germline lookup yields CDR1 MNHNY and CDR2 SVGAGI (reference sequence). This CDR3 comprises 14 residues. Recipient blood drawn about 28 days pretransplant and days 30, 100, 180 after. The sample was PBMCs, taken 100 days after allogeneic stem cell transplant. V and J are TRBV6-6 and TRBJ1-2, with D possibly being TRBD1 (5 bases). The receptor was derived from a male patient in his 50s who had an allogeneic stem cell transplant from a related donor, so the T cells may come from the graft donor. Some clones in this sample may be carry-over from other donors' samples. The CDR3 DNA follows: TGTGCCAGCAGTCCGGGACCGACCTTCTATGGCTACACCTTC. Translation gives CASSPGPTFYGYTF.